The source of this TCR beta chain is a study of blood T cell repertoires in COVID-19. About the research overall: PBMCs, B-cell-depleted T cells, or T cells were the source of the cDNA or gDNA that made up the material.

Here immunoSEQ multiplex PCR was the method, and the copy in TCRdb shows in-frame clones only, minus some. This sample has 160,000 or so clones, with around nine tenths found just once. Germline-derived CDR1 and CDR2 are SGHDN and FVKESK. V lost 2 bases, J lost 7 bases, and 9 bases lay in between. This CDR3 is built from 12 residues. The chain combines TRBV14 with TRBJ2-7, with a weak D call TRBD2 (5 bases). The sequence came from a woman aged 70-85 years with COVID-19, enrolled during active disease. Sequencing was done on a sample of peripheral blood. The CDR3 DNA is TGTGCCAGCAGCCAATTTCCGGGGGAGCAGTACTTC. It specifies CASSQFPGEQYF.